The T cell receptor (beta chain) under discussion was sequenced for a study of blood T cell repertoires in COVID-19. Whole-study context: T cells, B-cell-depleted T cells, or PBMCs supplied cDNA or gDNA.

Libraries were prepared by immunoSEQ multiplex PCR; TCRdb keeps only in-frame clonotypes and omits some of them. Of some 200,000 clones listed, 82% are singletons. The germline V gene has CDR1 SGHAT and CDR2 FQNNGV. This CDR3 has 15 residues. V was shortened by 1 base and J by 4 bases, with 14 bases between the two germline ends. Specimen: peripheral blood. The origin of this receptor is a woman between 40 and 55 years old with acute or convalescent COVID-19. J is TRBJ2-7 and V is TRBV11-2; D is possibly TRBD1 (6 bases). DNA for the CDR3: TGTGCCAGCAGCTTAGTCCCGGGACACCTATACGAGCAGTACTTC. Residues: CASSLVPGHLYEQYF.